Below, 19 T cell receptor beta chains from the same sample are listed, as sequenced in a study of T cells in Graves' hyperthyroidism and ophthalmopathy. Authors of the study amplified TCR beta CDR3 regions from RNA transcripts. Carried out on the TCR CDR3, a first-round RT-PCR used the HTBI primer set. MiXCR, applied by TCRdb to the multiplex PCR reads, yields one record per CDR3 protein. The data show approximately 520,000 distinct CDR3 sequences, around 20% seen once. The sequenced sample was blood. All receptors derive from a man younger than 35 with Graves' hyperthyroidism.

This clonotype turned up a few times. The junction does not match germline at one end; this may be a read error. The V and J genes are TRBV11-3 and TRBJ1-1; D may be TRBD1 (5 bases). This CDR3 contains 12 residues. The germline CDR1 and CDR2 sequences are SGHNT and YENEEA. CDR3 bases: TGTGCCAGCAGCTACTCCGGGACCGACCTGTATTTT. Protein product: CASSYSGTDLYF.

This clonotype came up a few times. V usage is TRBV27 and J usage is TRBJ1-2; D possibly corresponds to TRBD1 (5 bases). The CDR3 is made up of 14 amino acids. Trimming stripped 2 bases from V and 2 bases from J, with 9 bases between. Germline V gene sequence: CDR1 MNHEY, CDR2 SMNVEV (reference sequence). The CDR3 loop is CASSLMGDNYGYTF. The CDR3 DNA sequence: TGTGCCAGCAGTTTAATGGGGGACAACTATGGCTACACCTTC.

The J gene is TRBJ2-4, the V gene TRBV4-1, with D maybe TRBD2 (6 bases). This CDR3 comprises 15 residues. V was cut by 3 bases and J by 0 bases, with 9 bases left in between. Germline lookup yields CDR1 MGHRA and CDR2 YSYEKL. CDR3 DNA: TGCGCCAGCAGCCAGGGACTTCTAGCCAAAAACATTCAGTACTTC. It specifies CASSQGLLAKNIQYF.

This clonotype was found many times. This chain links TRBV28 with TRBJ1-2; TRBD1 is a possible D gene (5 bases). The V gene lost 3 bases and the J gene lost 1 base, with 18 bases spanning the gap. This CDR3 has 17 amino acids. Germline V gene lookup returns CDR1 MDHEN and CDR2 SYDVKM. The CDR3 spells CASSFPSGTANNYGYTF. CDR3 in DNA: TGTGCCAGCAGTTTCCCTTCCGGGACTGCTAATAACTATGGCTACACCTTC.

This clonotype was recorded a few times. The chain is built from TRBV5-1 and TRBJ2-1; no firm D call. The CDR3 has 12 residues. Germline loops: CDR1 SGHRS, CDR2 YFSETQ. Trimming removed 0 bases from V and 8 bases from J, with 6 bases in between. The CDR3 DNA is TGCGCCAGCAGCTTGGCTGGGTATGAGCAGTTCTTC. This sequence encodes CASSLAGYEQFF.

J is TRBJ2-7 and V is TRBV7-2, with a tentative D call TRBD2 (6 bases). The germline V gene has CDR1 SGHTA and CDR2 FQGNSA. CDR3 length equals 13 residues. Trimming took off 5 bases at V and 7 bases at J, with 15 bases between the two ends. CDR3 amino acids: CASSRRDSWEQYF. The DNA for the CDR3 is TGTGCCAGCAGCCGACGGGACTCTTGGGAGCAGTACTTC.

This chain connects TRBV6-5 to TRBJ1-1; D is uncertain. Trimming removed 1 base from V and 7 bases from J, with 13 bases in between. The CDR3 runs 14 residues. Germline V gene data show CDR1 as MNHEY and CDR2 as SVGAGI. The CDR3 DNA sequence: TGTGCCAGCAGTTACTACTGGACGGAGATTGAAGCTTTCTTT. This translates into CASSYYWTEIEAFF.

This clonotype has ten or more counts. The CDR3 protein is CAWGGGPEAFF. The DNA of the CDR3 is TGTGCCTGGGGCGGGGGACCTGAAGCTTTCTTT. The rearrangement uses TRBV30 and TRBJ1-1, with D maybe TRBD1 (5 bases). Per germline, CDR1 GTSNPN and CDR2 SVGIG (reference sequence). This CDR3 is built from 11 residues. The V end was cut by 5 bases, the J end by 6 bases, with 10 bases between.

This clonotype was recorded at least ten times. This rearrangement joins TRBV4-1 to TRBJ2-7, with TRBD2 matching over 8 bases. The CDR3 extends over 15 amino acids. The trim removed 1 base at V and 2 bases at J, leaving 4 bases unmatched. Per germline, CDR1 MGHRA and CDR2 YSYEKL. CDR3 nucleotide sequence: TGCGCCAGCAGCCAAGGGAATAGCGGGGCCTACGAGCAGTACTTC. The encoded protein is CASSQGNSGAYEQYF.

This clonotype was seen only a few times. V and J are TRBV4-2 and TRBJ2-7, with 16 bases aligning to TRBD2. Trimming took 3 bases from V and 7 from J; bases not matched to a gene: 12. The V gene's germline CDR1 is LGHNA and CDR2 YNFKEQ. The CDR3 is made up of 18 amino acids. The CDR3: CASSQSFGTSGGAVEQYF. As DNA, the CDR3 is TGTGCCAGCAGCCAGTCCTTCGGGACTAGCGGGGGGGCCGTTGAGCAGTACTTC.

Here the CDR3 DNA reads TGTGCCAGCAGCTCAAGCACGGGCAGAGTGTCCGGGGAGCTGTTTTTT. Its protein is CASSSSTGRVSGELFF. This rearrangement joins TRBV7-9 to TRBJ2-2; D remains unclear. CDR3 length equals 16 residues. V was trimmed by 4 bases and J by 6 bases, leaving 18 bases between them. Germline values: CDR1 SEHNR, CDR2 FQNEAQ (reference sequence).

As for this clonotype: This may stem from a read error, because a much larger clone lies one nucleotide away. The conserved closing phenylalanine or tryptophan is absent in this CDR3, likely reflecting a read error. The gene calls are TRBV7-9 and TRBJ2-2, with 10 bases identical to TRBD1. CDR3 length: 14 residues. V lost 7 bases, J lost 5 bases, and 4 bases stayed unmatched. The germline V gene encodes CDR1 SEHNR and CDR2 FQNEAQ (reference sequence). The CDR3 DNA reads TGTGCCAGCATTGGGACAGGGGTGACCGGGGAGCTGTTTGTT. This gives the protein CASIGTGVTGELFV.

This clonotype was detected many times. The CDR3 here is CASSSGVSYEQYF. The DNA of the CDR3 is TGTGCCAGCAGTAGCGGGGTCTCCTACGAGCAGTACTTC. The rearrangement joins TRBV27 to TRBJ2-7; 7 bases line up with TRBD2. The V segment lost 5 bases and the J segment 0 bases; nucleotides outside the gene matches: 1. The germline gives CDR1 MNHEY, CDR2 SMNVEV (reference sequence). This CDR3 has 13 amino acids.

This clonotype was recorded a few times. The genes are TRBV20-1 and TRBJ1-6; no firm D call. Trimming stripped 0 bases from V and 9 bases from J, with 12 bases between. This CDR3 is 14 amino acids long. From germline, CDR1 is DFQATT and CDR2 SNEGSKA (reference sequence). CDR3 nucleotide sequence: TGCAGTGCTAGAGACGGCAGTGATAGTTCACCCCTCCACTTT. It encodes CSARDGSDSSPLHF.

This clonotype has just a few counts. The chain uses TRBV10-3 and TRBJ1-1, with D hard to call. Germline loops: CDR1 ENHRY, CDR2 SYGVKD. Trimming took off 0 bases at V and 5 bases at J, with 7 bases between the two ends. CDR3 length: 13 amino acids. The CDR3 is CAISESELTEAFF. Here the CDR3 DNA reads TGTGCCATCAGTGAGTCGGAGCTTACTGAAGCTTTCTTT.

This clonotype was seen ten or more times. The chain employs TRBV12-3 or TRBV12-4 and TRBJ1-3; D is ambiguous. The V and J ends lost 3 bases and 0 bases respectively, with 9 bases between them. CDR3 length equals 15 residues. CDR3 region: CASSLAFRSGNTIYF. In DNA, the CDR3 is TGTGCCAGCAGTTTGGCTTTCCGCTCTGGAAACACCATATATTTT.

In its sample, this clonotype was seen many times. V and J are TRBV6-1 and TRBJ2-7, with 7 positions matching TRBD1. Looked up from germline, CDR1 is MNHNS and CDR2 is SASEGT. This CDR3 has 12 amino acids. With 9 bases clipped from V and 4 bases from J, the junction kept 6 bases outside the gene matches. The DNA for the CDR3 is TGTGCCAGGAAAGACAGGGTATACGAGCAGTACTTC. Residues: CARKDRVYEQYF.

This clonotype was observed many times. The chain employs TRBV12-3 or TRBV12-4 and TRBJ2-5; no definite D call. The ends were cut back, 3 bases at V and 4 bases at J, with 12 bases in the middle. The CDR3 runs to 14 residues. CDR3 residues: CASSFRPPPETQYF. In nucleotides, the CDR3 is TGTGCCAGCAGTTTCCGGCCACCCCCAGAGACCCAGTACTTC.

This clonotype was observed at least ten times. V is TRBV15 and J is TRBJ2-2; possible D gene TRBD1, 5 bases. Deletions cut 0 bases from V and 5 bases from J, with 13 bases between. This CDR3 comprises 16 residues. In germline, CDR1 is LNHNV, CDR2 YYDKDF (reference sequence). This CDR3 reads CATSRDSGRKTGELFF. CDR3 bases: TGTGCCACCAGCAGAGATTCAGGGCGTAAGACCGGGGAGCTGTTTTTT.